This passage covers 26 T cell receptor beta chains from one sample sequenced in a study of blood T cell repertoires in COVID-19. The protocol was immunoSEQ multiplex PCR, while the TCRdb copy is restricted to in-frame clones and leaves out a portion. This sample has under 250,000 clones, with roughly 80% found just once. The sample was peripheral blood. These receptors were collected from a woman in her late teens or twenties with acute or convalescent COVID-19.

This clone was counted once. V is TRBV7-2 and J is TRBJ2-1, with a weak D call TRBD2 (5 bases). Germline-derived CDR1 and CDR2 are SGHTA and FQGNSA. The CDR3 covers 16 residues. The germline V and J ends were trimmed by 5 bases and 4 bases, with 18 bases remaining between them. The CDR3 region is CASSPVSAGDYNEQFF. CDR3 bases: TGTGCCAGCAGCCCCGTCTCGGCCGGGGATTACAATGAGCAGTTCTTC.

The chain is built from TRBV4-1 and TRBJ2-5; tentatively, D is TRBD2 (5 bases). With 0 bases removed from V and 5 bases from J, the gap between germline ends came to 10 bases. CDR1 and CDR2 from the germline V gene are MGHRA and YSYEKL. The CDR3 has 14 amino acids. As DNA, the CDR3 is TGCGCCAGCAGCCAAGAGAGGGTGGGGGAGACCCAGTACTTC. It yields the protein CASSQERVGETQYF.

The chain recombines TRBV7-9 with TRBJ2-2; 8 bases are a match to TRBD2. The CDR3 has 15 amino acids. J was trimmed by 3 bases and V by 5 bases; bases with no gene match: 5. Per germline, CDR1 SEHNR and CDR2 FQNEAQ (reference sequence). Written as DNA, the CDR3 is TGTGCCAGCAGCCCGGGGGGGAGCGACACCGGGGAGCTGTTTTTT. Translated, it gives CASSPGGSDTGELFF. Variable domain in full (rest from reference TRBV7-9 and TRBJ2-2): DTGVSQNPRHKITKRGQNVTFRCDPISEHNRLYWYRQTLGQGPEFLTYFQNEAQLEKSRLLSDRFSAERPKGSFSTLEIQRTEQGDSAMYLCASSPGGSDTGELFFGEGSRLTVL.

The genes are TRBV5-6 and TRBJ1-5; the match to TRBD1 covers 7 bases. Per the germline V gene, CDR1 is SGHDT and CDR2 is YYEEEE. J lost 6 bases, V lost 2 bases, and 8 bases had no gene match. The CDR3 contains 15 residues. DNA of the CDR3: TGTGCCAGCAGCTTAGGGGTCACAGGGGTTCAGCCCCAGCATTTT. It encodes CASSLGVTGVQPQHF.

The rearrangement links TRBV6-5 to TRBJ1-5; 8 bases line up with TRBD1. This CDR3 region has 14 residues. Germline values: CDR1 MNHEY, CDR2 SVGAGI. V was pared by 4 bases and J by 6 bases, with 5 bases of the junction left unmatched. CDR3 in amino acids: CASSFDRGGQPQHF. The CDR3 DNA reads TGTGCCAGCAGTTTTGACAGGGGTGGTCAGCCCCAGCATTTT.

J is TRBJ2-7 and V is TRBV18; D gene uncertain. Trimming pared 1 base from V and 5 bases from J, leaving 12 bases between. The CDR3 totals 14 residues. Germline-derived CDR1 and CDR2 are KGHSH and LQKENI. The CDR3 region is CASSPQAGMNEQYF. The CDR3 region has the DNA TGTGCCAGCTCACCACAAGCAGGAATGAACGAGCAGTACTTC.

This rearrangement joins TRBV7-2 to TRBJ2-1; 8 bases map to TRBD2. This CDR3 contains 14 residues. V was clipped by 4 bases and J by 7 bases; unmatched bases: 6. Germline assignment: CDR1 SGHTA and CDR2 FQGNSA. The CDR3 coding sequence is TGTGCCAGCAGCTCGTCGGGAGGGCGTAATGAGCAGTTCTTC. Residues: CASSSSGGRNEQFF.

The genes are TRBV28 and TRBJ1-3, with a tentative D call TRBD1 (6 bases). Germline assignment: CDR1 MDHEN and CDR2 SYDVKM. The CDR3 covers 19 residues. Between the trimmed V and J ends, which lost 2 bases and 4 bases, there was a span of 24 bases. The CDR3 region is CASSLIGLYRATEGNTIYF. In DNA form, the CDR3 reads TGTGCCAGCAGTTTAATAGGGTTGTACAGGGCGACCGAGGGAAACACCATATATTTT.

This chain uses TRBV9 with TRBJ2-3; the D gene is possibly TRBD2 (5 bases). Germline V gene data show CDR1 as SGDLS and CDR2 as YYNGEE. Trimming shortened V by 1 base and J by 4 bases, and 19 bases separated the two germline ends. CDR3 length: 17 residues. The CDR3 is CASSVTSSPRAPDTQYF. CDR3 nucleotide sequence: TGTGCCAGCAGCGTAACATCTAGCCCCCGGGCACCAGATACGCAGTATTTT.

The chain combines TRBV11-2 with TRBJ1-2; tentative D call: TRBD1 (6 bases). The V gene lost 5 bases and the J gene lost 3 bases, with 19 bases spanning the gap. Germline values: CDR1 SGHAT, CDR2 FQNNGV. The CDR3 loop spans 16 amino acids. This chain's CDR3 is CASSPRSRGSDYGYTF. In nucleotides, the CDR3 is TGTGCCAGCAGCCCCCGATCCAGGGGATCGGACTATGGCTACACCTTC. The entire variable domain, with the rest obtained from reference TRBV11-2 and TRBJ1-2, is as follows: EAGVAQSPRYKIIEKRQSVAFWCNPISGHATLYWYQQILGQGPKLLIQFQNNGVVDDSQLPKDRFSAERLKGVDSTLKIQPAKLEDSAVYLCASSPRSRGSDYGYTFGSGTRLTVV.

The CDR3 DNA sequence: TGTGCCAGCAGCTTAGAGGCGACAGGGGCCACCGGGGAGCTGTTTTTT. The encoded protein is CASSLEATGATGELFF. The chain carries TRBV7-2 and TRBJ2-2; the match to TRBD1 covers 8 bases. The CDR3 has 16 residues. Germline V CDR1 and CDR2: SGHTA, FQGNSA. V shed 1 base and J 4 bases; nucleotides not matched to a gene: 5.

Details on this clone: Other DNA sequences in this specimen translate into the identical CDR3. Here the CDR3 DNA reads TGTGCCAGCTCACCAGGGACTGACAATGAGCAGTTCTTC. It specifies CASSPGTDNEQFF. V is TRBV18 and J is TRBJ2-1, with a weak D call TRBD2 (6 bases). Trimming shortened V by 2 bases and J by 5 bases, and 7 bases separated the two germline ends. The CDR3 length is 13 residues. CDR1 KGHSH and CDR2 LQKENI come from the germline V gene. Together with reference TRBV18 and TRBJ2-1, the CDR3 gives the full variable domain: NAGVMQNPRHLVRRRGQEARLRCSPMKGHSHVYWYRQLPEEGLKFMVYLQKENIIDESGMPKERFSAEFPKEGPSILRIQQVVRGDSAAYFCASSPGTDNEQFFGPGTRLTVL.

V gene TRBV6-5 combines with J gene TRBJ2-7; 11 nucleotides agree with TRBD1. The CDR3 sequence is 15 residues long. The junction had 5 bases not matched to a gene; V was cut back by 6 bases and J by 1 base. Germline V CDR1 and CDR2: MNHEY, SVGAGI. CDR3 DNA sequence: TGTGCCAGCAGGACCGGGACAGGGGGATCCTACGAGCAGTACTTC. Residues: CASRTGTGGSYEQYF.

The V gene is TRBV7-2, the J gene TRBJ1-2; D not certain. There are 14 residues in the CDR3. Trimming cost V 2 bases and J 4 bases, with 11 bases left between them. Germline CDR1 and CDR2: SGHTA and FQGNSA. CDR3 DNA sequence: TGTGCCAGCAGCTTATACCGAGGGTTCTATGGCTACACCTTC. This translates into CASSLYRGFYGYTF. Full variable domain (outside the CDR3, taken from reference TRBV7-2 and TRBJ1-2): GAGVSQSPSNKVTEKGKDVELRCDPISGHTALYWYRQSLGQGLEFLIYFQGNSAPDKSGLPSDRFSAERTGGSVSTLTIQRTQQEDSAVYLCASSLYRGFYGYTFGSGTRLTVV.

The chain carries TRBV7-9 and TRBJ2-7, with 12 bases fitting TRBD2. The germline gives CDR1 SEHNR, CDR2 FQNEAQ (reference sequence). J lost 5 bases, V lost 5 bases, and 7 bases had no gene match. This CDR3 comprises 15 residues. Here the CDR3 DNA reads TGTGCCAGCAGCCGCCTAGCGGGAGGGCCCAACGAGCAGTACTTC. This sequence encodes CASSRLAGGPNEQYF. Based on the CDR3 plus reference TRBV7-9 and TRBJ2-7, the full variable domain is DTGVSQNPRHKITKRGQNVTFRCDPISEHNRLYWYRQTLGQGPEFLTYFQNEAQLEKSRLLSDRFSAERPKGSFSTLEIQRTEQGDSAMYLCASSRLAGGPNEQYFGPGTRLTVT.

The J gene is TRBJ1-5, the V gene TRBV12-3 or TRBV12-4; TRBD1 is a possible D gene (6 bases). This CDR3 comprises 12 residues. The V gene lost 7 bases and the J gene lost 6 bases, with 10 bases spanning the gap. The CDR3 bases are TGTGCCAGCACCGGGGACACTCAGCCCCAGCATTTT. This gives the protein CASTGDTQPQHF.

The chain joins TRBV4-3 to TRBJ2-7; D might be TRBD2 (7 bases). V was cut by 4 bases and J by 0 bases, with 13 bases left in between. The V gene's germline CDR1 is LGHNA and CDR2 YSLEER. This CDR3 spans 15 amino acids. CDR3 DNA: TGCGCCAGCAGCCCAGGGGAGGGCAGCTCCTACGAGCAGTACTTC. This codes for CASSPGEGSSYEQYF.

The rearrangement links TRBV6-2 or TRBV6-3 to TRBJ2-7; TRBD1 might be the D (5 bases). Trimming took off 2 bases at V and 3 bases at J, with 11 bases between the two ends. Germline CDR1 and CDR2: MNHEY and SVGEGT. The CDR3 runs to 14 residues. The CDR3 loop reads CASSYGTGYYEQYF. Here the CDR3 DNA reads TGTGCCAGCAGTTACGGAACAGGTTACTACGAGCAGTACTTC.

V and J are TRBV4-3 and TRBJ2-2, with 7 bases matching TRBD1. This CDR3 has 21 residues. CDR1 LGHNA and CDR2 YSLEER come from the germline V gene. After removal of 0 bases from V and 5 bases from J, the junction contained 21 bases not matched to a gene. CDR3 protein: CASSQDRESGWTGKWTGELFF. In DNA form, the CDR3 reads TGCGCCAGCAGCCAAGATCGGGAATCTGGGTGGACAGGCAAGTGGACCGGGGAGCTGTTTTTT.

V and J are TRBV6-5 and TRBJ2-3; D may be TRBD1 (6 bases). V lost 4 bases and J 1 base, leaving 12 bases between the germline ends. The CDR3 totals 15 residues. Germline loops: CDR1 MNHEY, CDR2 SVGAGI. CDR3 loop: CASSFQGYGTDTQYF. The DNA for the CDR3 is TGTGCCAGCAGTTTTCAGGGGTACGGCACAGATACGCAGTATTTT.

The chain is built from TRBV6-5 and TRBJ2-5, with 10 bases lining up with TRBD2. Trimming took 2 bases from V and 7 from J; bases not matched to a gene: 7. The length of the CDR3 is 15 residues. CDR1 is MNHEY, CDR2 SVGAGI, per germline. This CDR3 reads CASSYGLAADGTQYF. CDR3 DNA: TGTGCCAGCAGTTACGGACTAGCGGCCGATGGGACCCAGTACTTC.

This sequence joins TRBV15 and TRBJ2-1, with D possibly matching TRBD2 (6 bases). Germline V lookup: CDR1 LNHNV, CDR2 YYDKDF (reference sequence). Deletions cut 0 bases from V and 3 bases from J, with 15 bases between. CDR3 length equals 17 residues. The CDR3 DNA follows: TGTGCCACCAGCAGAGAAGGTAATAGCGGAAACTACAATGAGCAGTTCTTC. This codes for CATSREGNSGNYNEQFF.

The V gene is TRBV15, the J gene TRBJ1-1, with D unresolved. The V gene lost 0 bases and the J gene lost 1 base, with 9 bases spanning the gap. Germline lookup yields CDR1 LNHNV and CDR2 YYDKDF (reference sequence). The CDR3 is 15 amino acids. The CDR3 region has the DNA TGTGCCACCAGCAGAGATCTGGGCTCGAACACTGAAGCTTTCTTT. This codes for CATSRDLGSNTEAFF. Variable domain in full (rest from reference TRBV15 and TRBJ1-1): DAMVIQNPRYQVTQFGKPVTLSCSQTLNHNVMYWYQQKSSQAPKLLFHYYDKDFNNEADTPDNFQSRRPNTSFCFLDIRSPGLGDTAMYLCATSRDLGSNTEAFFGQGTRLTVV.

The chain links TRBV30 to TRBJ1-3; D remains unclear. Germline assignment: CDR1 GTSNPN and CDR2 SVGIG (reference sequence). This CDR3 is built from 14 residues. V gave up 0 bases and J gave up 2 bases, with 8 bases separating them. CDR3: CAWSVSGTGNTIYF. CDR3 DNA: TGTGCCTGGAGTGTCTCCGGTACTGGAAACACCATATATTTT.

The genes are TRBV4-3 and TRBJ2-3; 7 bases match TRBD1. This CDR3 is built from 15 residues. Germline assignment: CDR1 LGHNA and CDR2 YSLEER. The V segment lost 1 base and the J segment 2 bases; nucleotides outside the gene matches: 3. CDR3 amino acids: CASSQGGQATDTQYF. In DNA form, the CDR3 reads TGCGCCAGCAGCCAAGGTGGACAGGCCACAGATACGCAGTATTTT.

This CDR3 is CASSVGDRVIRNEQFF. CDR3 coding DNA: TGTGCCAGCAGCGTAGGGGACAGGGTAATTCGGAATGAGCAGTTCTTC. This chain joins TRBV9 and TRBJ2-1; 9 bases are a match to TRBD1. The CDR3 length is 16 residues. J lost 7 bases, V lost 0 bases, and 8 bases had no gene match. In germline, CDR1 is SGDLS, CDR2 YYNGEE.